The sample holds a few counts of the clone carrying this TCR beta chain. The antigen is not known. Between the trimmed V and J ends, which lost 1 base and 2 bases, there was a span of 11 bases. Germline V gives CDR1 MGHRA, CDR2 YSYEKL. The CDR3 totals 15 residues. The entry originates in a study of T-cell reconstitution after alpha-beta-depleted transplantation in children. Whole-study results and caveats: There were some patients whose high TCRbeta diversity at day 60 came from surviving recipient T cells and thymic progenitors. Newly generated T cells supplied most T-cell counts and diversity one year post-transplant. Roughly two months post-transplant, alpha-beta T cells reportedly originated from several hundred graft clones that had expanded.

The TCRbeta library incorporated unique molecular identifiers. TCRdb redid the calling of the PCR reads with MiXCR, one entry per CDR3 protein. The sample has 750,000 to 950,000 distinct CDR3 sequences, about 16% seen once. The sequence came from a male patient younger than 18 who had a stem cell transplant for acute lymphoblastic leukemia, so the T cells may come from the graft donor. The chain is built from TRBV4-1 and TRBJ1-1; D is unclear. Sequenced here: PBMCs, mostly from graft donor cells, sampled 360 days after TCRalphabeta/CD19-depleted stem cell transplant. The CDR3 DNA reads as TGCGCCAGCAGCCAAGCTTCGGGATCCAACACTGAAGCTTTCTTT. As protein: CASSQASGSNTEAFF.